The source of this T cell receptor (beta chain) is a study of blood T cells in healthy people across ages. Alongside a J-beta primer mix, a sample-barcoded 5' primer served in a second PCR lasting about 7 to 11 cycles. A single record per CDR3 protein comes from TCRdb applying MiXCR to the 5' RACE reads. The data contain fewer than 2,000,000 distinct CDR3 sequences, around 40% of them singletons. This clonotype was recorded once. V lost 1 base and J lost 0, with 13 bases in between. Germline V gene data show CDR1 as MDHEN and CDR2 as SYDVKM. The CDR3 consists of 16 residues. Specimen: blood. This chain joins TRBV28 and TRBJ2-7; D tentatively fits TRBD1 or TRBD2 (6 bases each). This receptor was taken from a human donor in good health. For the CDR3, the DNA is TGTGCCAGCAGTTTATTCCGGGGGCCGAGCTCCTACGAGCAGTACTTC. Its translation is CASSLFRGPSSYEQYF.